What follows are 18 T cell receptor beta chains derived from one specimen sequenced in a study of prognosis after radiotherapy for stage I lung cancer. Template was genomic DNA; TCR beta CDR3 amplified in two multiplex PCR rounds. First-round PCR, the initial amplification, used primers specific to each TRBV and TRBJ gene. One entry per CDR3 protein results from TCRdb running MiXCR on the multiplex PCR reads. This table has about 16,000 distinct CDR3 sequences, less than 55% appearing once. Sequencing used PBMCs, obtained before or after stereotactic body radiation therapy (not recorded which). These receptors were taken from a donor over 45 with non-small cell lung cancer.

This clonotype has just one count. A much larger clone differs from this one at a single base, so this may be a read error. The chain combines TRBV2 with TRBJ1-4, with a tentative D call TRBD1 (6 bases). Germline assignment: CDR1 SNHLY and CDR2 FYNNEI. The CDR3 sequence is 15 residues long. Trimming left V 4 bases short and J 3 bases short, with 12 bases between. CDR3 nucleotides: TGTGCCAGCAGTGTCCGCGGGACACCTAATGAAAAACTGTTTTTT. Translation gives CASSVRGTPNEKLFF.

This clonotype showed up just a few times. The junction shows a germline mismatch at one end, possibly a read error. CDR3 in DNA: TGCGGCGTCCGAGTGAGGCAAGAGACCCAGTACTTC. It codes for CGVRVRQETQYF. This chain links TRBV29-1 with TRBJ2-5; D unresolved. This CDR3 contains 12 residues. In germline, CDR1 is SQVTM, CDR2 ANQGSEA.

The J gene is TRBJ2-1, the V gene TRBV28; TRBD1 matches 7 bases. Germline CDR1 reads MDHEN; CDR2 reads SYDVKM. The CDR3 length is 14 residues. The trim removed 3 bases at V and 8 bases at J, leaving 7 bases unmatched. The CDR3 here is CASSFFTGDHEQFF. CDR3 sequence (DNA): TGTGCCAGCAGTTTTTTTACAGGGGATCATGAGCAGTTCTTC.

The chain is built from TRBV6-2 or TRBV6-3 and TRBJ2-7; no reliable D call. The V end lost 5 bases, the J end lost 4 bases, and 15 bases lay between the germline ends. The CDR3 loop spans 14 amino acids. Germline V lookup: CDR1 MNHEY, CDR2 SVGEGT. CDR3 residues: CASSEAHDGYEQYF. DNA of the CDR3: TGTGCCAGCAGTGAAGCCCATGACGGTTACGAGCAGTACTTC.

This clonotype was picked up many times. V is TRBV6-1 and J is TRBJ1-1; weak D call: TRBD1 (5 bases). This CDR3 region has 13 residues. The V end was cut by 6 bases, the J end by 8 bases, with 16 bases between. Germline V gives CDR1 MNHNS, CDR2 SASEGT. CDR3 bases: TGTGCCAGCAGCGGACCTGGGACCGTAGAAGCTTTCTTT. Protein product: CASSGPGTVEAFF.

CDR3 residues: CASSGPGQGFGNQPQHF. The CDR3 nucleotides are TGTGCCAGCAGCGGACCCGGACAGGGTTTTGGCAATCAGCCCCAGCATTTT. The chain has TRBV28 and TRBJ1-5; 8 bases match TRBD1. Germline V gene lookup returns CDR1 MDHEN and CDR2 SYDVKM. Trimming cost V 6 bases and J 2 bases; bases outside gene matches: 12. This CDR3 has 17 amino acids.

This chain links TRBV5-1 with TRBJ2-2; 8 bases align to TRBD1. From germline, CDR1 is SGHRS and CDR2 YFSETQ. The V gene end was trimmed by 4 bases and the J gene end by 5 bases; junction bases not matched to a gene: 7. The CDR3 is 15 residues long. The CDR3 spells CASSSGQGQTGELFF. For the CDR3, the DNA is TGCGCCAGCAGCAGCGGACAGGGCCAGACCGGGGAGCTGTTTTTT. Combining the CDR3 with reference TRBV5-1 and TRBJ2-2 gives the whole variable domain KAGVTQTPRYLIKTRGQQVTLSCSPISGHRSVSWYQQTPGQGLQFLFEYFSETQRNKGNFPGRFSGRQFSNSRSEMNVSTLELGDSALYLCASSSGQGQTGELFFGEGSRLTVL.

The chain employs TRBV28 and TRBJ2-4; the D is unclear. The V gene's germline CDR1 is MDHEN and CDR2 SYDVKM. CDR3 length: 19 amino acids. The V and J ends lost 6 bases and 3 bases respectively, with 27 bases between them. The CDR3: CASRSIQVRVPENKNIQYF. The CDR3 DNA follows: TGTGCCAGCAGATCTATACAAGTAAGGGTCCCCGAAAACAAAAACATTCAGTACTTC.

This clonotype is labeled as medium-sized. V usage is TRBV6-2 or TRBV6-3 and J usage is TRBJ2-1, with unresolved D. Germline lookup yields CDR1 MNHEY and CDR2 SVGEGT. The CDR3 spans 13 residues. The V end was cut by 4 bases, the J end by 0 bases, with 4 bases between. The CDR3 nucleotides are TGTGCCAGCAGTTCCAGCTCCTACAATGAGCAGTTCTTC. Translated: CASSSSSYNEQFF.

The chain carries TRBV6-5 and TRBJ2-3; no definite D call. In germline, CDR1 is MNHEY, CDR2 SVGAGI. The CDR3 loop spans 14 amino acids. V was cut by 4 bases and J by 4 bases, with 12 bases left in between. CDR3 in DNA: TGTGCCAGCAGTTCCGCGGTAGCCCCAGATACGCAGTATTTT. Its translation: CASSSAVAPDTQYF.

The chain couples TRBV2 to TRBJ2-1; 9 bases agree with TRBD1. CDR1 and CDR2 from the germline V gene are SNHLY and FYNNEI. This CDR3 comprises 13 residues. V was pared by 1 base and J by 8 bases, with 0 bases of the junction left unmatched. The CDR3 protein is CASSEGTGDEQFF. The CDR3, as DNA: TGTGCCAGCAGTGAAGGGACAGGGGATGAGCAGTTCTTC.

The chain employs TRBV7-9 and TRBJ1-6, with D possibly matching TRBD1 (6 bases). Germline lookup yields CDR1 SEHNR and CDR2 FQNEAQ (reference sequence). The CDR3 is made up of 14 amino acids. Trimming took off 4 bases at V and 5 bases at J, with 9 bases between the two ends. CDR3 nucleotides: TGTGCCAGCAGCTCCAGGACAGATAATTCACCCCTCCACTTT. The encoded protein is CASSSRTDNSPLHF. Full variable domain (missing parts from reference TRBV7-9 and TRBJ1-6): DTGVSQNPRHKITKRGQNVTFRCDPISEHNRLYWYRQTLGQGPEFLTYFQNEAQLEKSRLLSDRFSAERPKGSFSTLEIQRTEQGDSAMYLCASSSRTDNSPLHFGNGTRLTVT.

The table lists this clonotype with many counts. CDR3 protein: CATSDFSGGAPDTQYF. The CDR3 bases are TGTGCCACCAGTGATTTTAGCGGGGGGGCACCCGATACGCAGTATTTT. The J gene is TRBJ2-3, the V gene TRBV24-1; the match to TRBD2 covers 11 bases. Unmatched junction bases numbered 5, after V lost 1 base and J lost 6 bases. The CDR3 covers 16 residues. Germline lookup yields CDR1 KGHDR and CDR2 SFDVKD.

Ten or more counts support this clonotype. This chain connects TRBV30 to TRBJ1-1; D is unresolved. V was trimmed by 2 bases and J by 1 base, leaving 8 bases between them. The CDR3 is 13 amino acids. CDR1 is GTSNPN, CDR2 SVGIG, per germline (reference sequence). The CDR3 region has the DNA TGTGCCTGGAGTCGGGATCCGAACACTGAAGCTTTCTTT. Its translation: CAWSRDPNTEAFF. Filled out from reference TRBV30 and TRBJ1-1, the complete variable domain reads SQTIHQWPATLVQPVGSPLSLECTVEGTSNPNLYWYRQAAGRGLQLLFYSVGIGQISSEVPQNLSASRPQDRQFILSSKKLLLSDSGFYLCAWSRDPNTEAFFGQGTRLTVV.

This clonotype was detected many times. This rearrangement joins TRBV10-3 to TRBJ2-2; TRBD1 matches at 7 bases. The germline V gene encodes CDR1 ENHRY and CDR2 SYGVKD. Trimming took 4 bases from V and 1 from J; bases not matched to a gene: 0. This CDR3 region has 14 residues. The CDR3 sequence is CAISGTGNTGELFF. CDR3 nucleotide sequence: TGTGCCATCAGTGGGACAGGGAACACCGGGGAGCTGTTTTTT.

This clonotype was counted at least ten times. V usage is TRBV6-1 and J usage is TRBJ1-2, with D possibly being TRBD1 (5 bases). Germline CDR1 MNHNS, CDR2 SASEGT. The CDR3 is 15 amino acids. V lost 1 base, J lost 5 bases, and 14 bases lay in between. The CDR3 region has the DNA TGTGCCAGCAGTGAAGATATGACAGTTCTATATGGCTACACCTTC. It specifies CASSEDMTVLYGYTF.

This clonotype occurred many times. CDR3 residues: CSARGQSEAFF. CDR3 DNA: TGCAGTGCTAGAGGTCAATCTGAAGCTTTCTTT. The chain has TRBV20-1 and TRBJ1-1; the D is unclear. The CDR3 loop spans 11 amino acids. The V end was cut by 1 base, the J end by 6 bases, with 6 bases between. The germline gives CDR1 DFQATT, CDR2 SNEGSKA (reference sequence).

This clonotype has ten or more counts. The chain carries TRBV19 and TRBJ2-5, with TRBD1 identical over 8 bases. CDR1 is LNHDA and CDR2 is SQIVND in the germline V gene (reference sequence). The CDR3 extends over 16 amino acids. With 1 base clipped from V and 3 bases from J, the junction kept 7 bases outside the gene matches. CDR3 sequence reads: CASSIGAGQGKETQYF. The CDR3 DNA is TGTGCCAGTAGTATAGGGGCTGGACAGGGTAAAGAGACCCAGTACTTC.